This TCR beta chain was profiled in a study of regulatory T cells in long-lasting Graves disease. In the study overall: Antithyroid drug use was under 3 months in newly diagnosed Graves' patients.

Investigators prepared the TCR beta libraries by applying iRepertoire HTBI primers and Arm-PCR of CDR3 regions. TCRdb independently ran MiXCR on the multiplex PCR reads; one entry per CDR3 protein. The sample has under 700,000 distinct CDR3 sequences; more than 15% are singletons. This clonotype has at least ten counts. Its antigen is not known. Study-wide findings and caveats: Persistent disease exhibited a predilection for TRBV28, TRBJ1-2 and TRBJ2-5.

This CDR3 contains 15 residues. Trimming cost V 1 base and J 0 bases, with 13 bases left between them. Germline lookup yields CDR1 DFQATT and CDR2 SNEGSKA (reference sequence). Time point specified: newly diagnosed GD, antithyroid drugs for less than 3 months. RNA extracted from PBMCs served as the sequencing template. American Thyroid Association guidelines defined how Graves' disease was diagnosed. These data also formed part of another study, on T cells in Graves' hyperthyroidism and ophthalmopathy. That source adds: First-round RT-PCR of the TCR CDR3 relied on the HTBI primer set.

The receptor was isolated from a woman aged 40-60 years with Graves disease. The rearrangement joins TRBV20-1 to TRBJ2-7, with D possibly being TRBD1 (6 bases). The sample consisted of peripheral blood mononuclear cells (PBMCs), taken at new diagnosis, from a patient treated with antithyroid drugs. The CDR3 region is CSARAPGTLSYEQYF. CDR3 nucleotides: TGCAGTGCTAGAGCGCCCGGGACACTCTCCTACGAGCAGTACTTC.